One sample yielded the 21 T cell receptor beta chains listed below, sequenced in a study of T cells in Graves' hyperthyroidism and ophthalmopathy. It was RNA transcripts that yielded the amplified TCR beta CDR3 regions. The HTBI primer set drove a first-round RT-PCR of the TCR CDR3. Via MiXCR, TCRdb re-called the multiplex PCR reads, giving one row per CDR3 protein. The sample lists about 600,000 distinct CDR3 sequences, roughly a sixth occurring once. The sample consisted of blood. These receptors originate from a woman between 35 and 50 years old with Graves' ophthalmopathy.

The CDR3, as DNA: TGTGCCAGCAGTTCCACCCGTGCGGCGAACACTGAAGCTTTCTTT. It translates to CASSSTRAANTEAFF. The rearrangement joins TRBV6-1 to TRBJ1-1, with D uncertain. Trimming stripped 5 bases from V and 1 base from J, with 14 bases between. CDR3 length equals 15 residues. Looked up from germline, CDR1 is MNHNS and CDR2 is SASEGT.

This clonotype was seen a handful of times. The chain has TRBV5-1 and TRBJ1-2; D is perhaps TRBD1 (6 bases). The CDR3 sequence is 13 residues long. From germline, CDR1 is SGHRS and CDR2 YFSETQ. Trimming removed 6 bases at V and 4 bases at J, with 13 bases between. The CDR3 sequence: CASNPGGPYGYTF. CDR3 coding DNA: TGCGCCAGCAACCCGGGGGGGCCCTATGGCTACACCTTC. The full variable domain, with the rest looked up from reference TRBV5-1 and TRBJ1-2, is KAGVTQTPRYLIKTRGQQVTLSCSPISGHRSVSWYQQTPGQGLQFLFEYFSETQRNKGNFPGRFSGRQFSNSRSEMNVSTLELGDSALYLCASNPGGPYGYTFGSGTRLTVV.

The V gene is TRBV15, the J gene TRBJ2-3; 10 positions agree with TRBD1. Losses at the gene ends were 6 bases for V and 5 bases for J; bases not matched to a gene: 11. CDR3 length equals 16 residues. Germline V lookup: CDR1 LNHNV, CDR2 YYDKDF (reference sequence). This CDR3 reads CATRVGTGDWRDTQYF. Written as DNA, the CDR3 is TGTGCCACCAGAGTAGGGACAGGGGATTGGAGAGATACGCAGTATTTT.

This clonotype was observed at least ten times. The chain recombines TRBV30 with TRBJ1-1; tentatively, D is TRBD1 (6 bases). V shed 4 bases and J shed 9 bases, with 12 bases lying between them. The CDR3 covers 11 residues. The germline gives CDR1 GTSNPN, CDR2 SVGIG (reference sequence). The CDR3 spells CAWNFGQKAFF. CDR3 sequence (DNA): TGTGCCTGGAACTTCGGACAGAAAGCTTTCTTT. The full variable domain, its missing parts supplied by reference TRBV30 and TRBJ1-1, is SQTIHQWPATLVQPVGSPLSLECTVEGTSNPNLYWYRQAAGRGLQLLFYSVGIGQISSEVPQNLSASRPQDRQFILSSKKLLLSDSGFYLCAWNFGQKAFFGQGTRLTVV.

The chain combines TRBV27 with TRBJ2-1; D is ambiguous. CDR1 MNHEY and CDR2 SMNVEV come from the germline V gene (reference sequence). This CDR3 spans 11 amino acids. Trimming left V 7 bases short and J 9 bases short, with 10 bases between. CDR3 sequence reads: CASMGVGEQFF. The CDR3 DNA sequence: TGTGCCAGCATGGGTGTGGGTGAGCAGTTCTTC.

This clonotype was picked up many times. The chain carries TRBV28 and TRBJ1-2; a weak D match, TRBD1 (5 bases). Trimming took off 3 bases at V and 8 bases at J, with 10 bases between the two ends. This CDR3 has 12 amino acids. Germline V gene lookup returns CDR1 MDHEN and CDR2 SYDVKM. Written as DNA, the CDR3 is TGTGCCAGCAGTTTTAAAGGGGCCGGCTACACCTTC. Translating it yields CASSFKGAGYTF.

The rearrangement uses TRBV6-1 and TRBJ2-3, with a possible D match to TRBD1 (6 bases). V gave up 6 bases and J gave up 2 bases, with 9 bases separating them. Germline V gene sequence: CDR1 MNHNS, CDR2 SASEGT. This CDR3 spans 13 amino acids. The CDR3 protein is CASRDRPTDTQYF. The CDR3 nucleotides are TGTGCCAGCAGAGACAGGCCCACAGATACGCAGTATTTT.

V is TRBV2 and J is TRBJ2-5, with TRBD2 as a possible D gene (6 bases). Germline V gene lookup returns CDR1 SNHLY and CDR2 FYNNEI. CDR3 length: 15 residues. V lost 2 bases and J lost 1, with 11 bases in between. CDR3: CASSETGSGQETQYF. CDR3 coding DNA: TGTGCCAGCAGTGAAACGGGTAGCGGCCAAGAGACCCAGTACTTC.

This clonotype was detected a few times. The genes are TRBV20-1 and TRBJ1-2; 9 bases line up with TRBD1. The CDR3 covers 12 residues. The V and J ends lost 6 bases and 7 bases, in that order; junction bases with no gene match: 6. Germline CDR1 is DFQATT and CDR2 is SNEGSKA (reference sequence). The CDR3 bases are TGCAGTGCGACCGGGACAGGGCTTGGCTACACCTTC. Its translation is CSATGTGLGYTF.

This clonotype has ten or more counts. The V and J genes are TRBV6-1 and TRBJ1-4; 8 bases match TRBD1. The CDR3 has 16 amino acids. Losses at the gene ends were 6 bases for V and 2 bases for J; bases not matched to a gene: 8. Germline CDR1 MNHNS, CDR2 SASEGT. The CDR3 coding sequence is TGTGCCAGCAGACGTGGGACAGGTCAGACTAATGAAAAACTGTTTTTT. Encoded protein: CASRRGTGQTNEKLFF.

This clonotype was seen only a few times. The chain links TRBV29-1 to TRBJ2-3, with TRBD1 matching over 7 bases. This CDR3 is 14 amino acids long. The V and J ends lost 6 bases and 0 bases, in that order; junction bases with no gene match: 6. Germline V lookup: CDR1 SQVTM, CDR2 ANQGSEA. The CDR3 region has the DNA TGCAGCGTAGCCGACAGGGTCAGCACAGATACGCAGTATTTT. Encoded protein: CSVADRVSTDTQYF.

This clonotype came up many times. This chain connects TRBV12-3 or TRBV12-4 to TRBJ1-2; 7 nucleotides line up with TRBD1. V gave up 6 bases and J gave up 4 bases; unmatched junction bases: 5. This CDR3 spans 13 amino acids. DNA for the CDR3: TGTGCCAGCAGCCCCGGGACAGCCTATGGCTACACCTTC. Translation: CASSPGTAYGYTF.

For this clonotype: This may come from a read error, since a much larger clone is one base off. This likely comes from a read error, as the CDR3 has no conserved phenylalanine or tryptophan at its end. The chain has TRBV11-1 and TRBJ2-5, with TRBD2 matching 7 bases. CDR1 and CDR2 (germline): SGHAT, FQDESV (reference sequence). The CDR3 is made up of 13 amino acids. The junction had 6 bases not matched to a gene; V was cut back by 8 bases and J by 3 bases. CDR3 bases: TGTGCCAGCGCCTTTGCGGGGGAAGAGACCCAGTACCTC. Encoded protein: CASAFAGEETQYL.

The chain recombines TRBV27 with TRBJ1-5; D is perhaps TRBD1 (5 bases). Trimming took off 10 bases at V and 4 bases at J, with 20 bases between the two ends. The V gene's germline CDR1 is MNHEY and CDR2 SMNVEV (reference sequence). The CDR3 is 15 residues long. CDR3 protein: CATSALGTGNQPQHF. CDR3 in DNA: TGTGCCACCTCGGCGCTGGGGACGGGGAATCAGCCCCAGCATTTT.

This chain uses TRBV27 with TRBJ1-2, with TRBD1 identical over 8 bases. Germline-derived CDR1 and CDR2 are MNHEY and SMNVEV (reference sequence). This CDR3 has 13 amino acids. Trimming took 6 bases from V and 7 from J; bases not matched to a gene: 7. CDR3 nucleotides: TGTGCCAGCAGGCCCGCAGGGGGCAGTGGCTACACCTTC. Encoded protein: CASRPAGGSGYTF.

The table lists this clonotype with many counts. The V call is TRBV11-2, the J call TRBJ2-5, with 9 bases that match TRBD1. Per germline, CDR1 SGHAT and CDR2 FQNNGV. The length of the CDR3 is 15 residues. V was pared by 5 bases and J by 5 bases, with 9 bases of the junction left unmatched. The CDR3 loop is CASSLPTGGLETQYF. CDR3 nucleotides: TGTGCCAGCAGCCTACCAACAGGGGGCTTGGAGACCCAGTACTTC.

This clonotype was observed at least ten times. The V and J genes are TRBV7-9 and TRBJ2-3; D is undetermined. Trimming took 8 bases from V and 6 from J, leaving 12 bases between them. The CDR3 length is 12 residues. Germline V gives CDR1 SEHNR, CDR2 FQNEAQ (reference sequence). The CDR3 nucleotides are TGTGCCAGCGGGCCGGGCCGTGATACGCAGTATTTT. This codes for CASGPGRDTQYF.

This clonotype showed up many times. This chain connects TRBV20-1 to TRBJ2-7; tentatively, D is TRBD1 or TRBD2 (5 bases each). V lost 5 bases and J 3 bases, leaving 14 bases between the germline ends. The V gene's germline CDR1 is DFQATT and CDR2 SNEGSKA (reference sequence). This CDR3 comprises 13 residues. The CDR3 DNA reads TGCAGTGCTCCCCGGGGCCCCCACTACGAGCAGTACTTC. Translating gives CSAPRGPHYEQYF.

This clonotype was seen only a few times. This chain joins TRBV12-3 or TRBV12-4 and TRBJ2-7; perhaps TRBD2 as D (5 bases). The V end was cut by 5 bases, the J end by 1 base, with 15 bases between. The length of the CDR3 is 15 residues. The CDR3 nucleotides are TGTGCCAGCAGTCTCGGGGTCTCCTTGTCCTACGAGCAGTACTTC. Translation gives CASSLGVSLSYEQYF.

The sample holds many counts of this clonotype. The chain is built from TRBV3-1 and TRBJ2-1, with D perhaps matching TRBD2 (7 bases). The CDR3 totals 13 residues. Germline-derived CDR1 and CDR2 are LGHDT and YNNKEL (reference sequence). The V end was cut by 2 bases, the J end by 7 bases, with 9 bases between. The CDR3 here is CASSQRGGNEQFF. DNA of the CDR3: TGTGCCAGCAGCCAAAGGGGGGGAAATGAGCAGTTCTTC.

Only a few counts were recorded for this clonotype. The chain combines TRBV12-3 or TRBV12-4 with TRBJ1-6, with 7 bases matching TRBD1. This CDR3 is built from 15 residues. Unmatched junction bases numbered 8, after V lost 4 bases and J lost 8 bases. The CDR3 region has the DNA TGTGCCAGCAGTTCCGTGGGCAGGGGGTATTCACCCCTCCACTTT. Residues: CASSSVGRGYSPLHF.